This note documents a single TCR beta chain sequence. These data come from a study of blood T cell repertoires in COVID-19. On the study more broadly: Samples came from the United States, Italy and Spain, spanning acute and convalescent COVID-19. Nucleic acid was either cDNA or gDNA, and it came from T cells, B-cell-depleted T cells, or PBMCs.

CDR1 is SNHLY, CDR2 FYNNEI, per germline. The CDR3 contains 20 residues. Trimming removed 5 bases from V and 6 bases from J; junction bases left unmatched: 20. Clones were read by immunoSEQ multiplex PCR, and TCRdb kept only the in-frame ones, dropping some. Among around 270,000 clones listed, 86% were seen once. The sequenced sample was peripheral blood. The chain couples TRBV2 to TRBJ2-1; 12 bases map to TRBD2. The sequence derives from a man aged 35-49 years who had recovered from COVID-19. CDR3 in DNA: TGTGCCAGCAGTCCAGACCGACTAGCGGGAGTCCCCACTACAGGCAATGAGCAGTTCTTC. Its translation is CASSPDRLAGVPTTGNEQFF.